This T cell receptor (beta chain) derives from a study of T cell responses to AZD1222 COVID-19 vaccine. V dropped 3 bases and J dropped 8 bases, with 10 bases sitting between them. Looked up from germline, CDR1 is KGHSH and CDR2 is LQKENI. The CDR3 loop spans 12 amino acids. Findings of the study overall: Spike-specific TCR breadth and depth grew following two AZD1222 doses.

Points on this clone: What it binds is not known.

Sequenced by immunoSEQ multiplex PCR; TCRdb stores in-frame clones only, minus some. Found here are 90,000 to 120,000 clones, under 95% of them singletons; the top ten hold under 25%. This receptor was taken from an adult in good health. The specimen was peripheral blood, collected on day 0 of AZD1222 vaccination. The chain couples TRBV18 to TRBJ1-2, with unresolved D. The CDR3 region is CASSPKTQGYTF. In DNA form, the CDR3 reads TGTGCCAGCTCACCGAAGACGCAGGGCTACACCTTC. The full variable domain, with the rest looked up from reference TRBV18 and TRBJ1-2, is NAGVMQNPRHLVRRRGQEARLRCSPMKGHSHVYWYRQLPEEGLKFMVYLQKENIIDESGMPKERFSAEFPKEGPSILRIQQVVRGDSAAYFCASSPKTQGYTFGSGTRLTVV.